Given below is one T cell receptor beta chain in context. Its antigen is currently unknown. Clones were read by immunoSEQ multiplex PCR, and TCRdb kept only the in-frame ones, dropping some. The data show about 200,000 clones, about 86% seen once. The data were taken from a study of cytomegalovirus exposure and HLA in healthy donors. In the study overall: Per a later analysis, the roughly 690 first-cohort and 95 to 150 validation repertoires shared one platform.

Germline values: CDR1 SGDLS, CDR2 YYNGEE. The junction had 13 bases not matched to a gene; V was cut back by 3 bases and J by 8 bases. This CDR3 has 17 amino acids. Findings and limits, study-wide: There were some 150 TCR beta chains listed as cytomegalovirus-associated. In the 130 or so validation repertoires, a later analysis found that first-cohort TCR clusters tended to co-occur.

V and J are TRBV9 and TRBJ2-1, with 11 nucleotides matching TRBD2. Sample: PBMCs. The TCR sequence derives from a woman between 18 and 29 years old in good health and CMV-seronegative. CDR3 bases: TGTGCCAGCAGCGGGAGCCGTACTAGCGGGAGTTTGGATGAGCAGTTCTTC. Translated: CASSGSRTSGSLDEQFF.